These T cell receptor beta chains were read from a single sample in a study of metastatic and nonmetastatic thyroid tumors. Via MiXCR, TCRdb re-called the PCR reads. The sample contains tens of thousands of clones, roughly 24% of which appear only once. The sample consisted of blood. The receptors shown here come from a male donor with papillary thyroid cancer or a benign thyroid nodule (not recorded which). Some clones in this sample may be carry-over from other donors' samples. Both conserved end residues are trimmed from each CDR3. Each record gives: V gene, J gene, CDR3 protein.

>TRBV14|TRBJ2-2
ASSAKRTGRELF
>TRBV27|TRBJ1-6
ASSLRERNSPLH
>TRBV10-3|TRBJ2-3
AISLAGATDTHY
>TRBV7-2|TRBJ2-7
ASSDYRLGDEEQY
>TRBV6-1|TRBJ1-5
ASSWSNNQPQH
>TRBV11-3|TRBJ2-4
ASSSGGQQGIQY
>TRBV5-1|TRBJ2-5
ASSLEAGLVTQY
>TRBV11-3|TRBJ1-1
ASSLVPGTEAF
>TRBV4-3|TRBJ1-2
ASSQEQGEYGYT
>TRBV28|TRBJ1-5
ASSHDSNQPQH
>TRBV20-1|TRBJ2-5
SAKTSGRARETQY
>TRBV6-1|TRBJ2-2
ASSEYNIGELF